Sequencing of this T cell receptor (beta chain) was carried out in a study of post-analysis software for immune sequencing data. As for the study in general: The courses of disease that were included comprised relapsing-remitting, secondary progressive and progressive-relapsing multiple sclerosis. General study results and limits: Controls showed lower frequencies than patients for 5 or 6 TRBV segments, and TRBV5-6, TRBV5-1 and TRBV20-1 were among these. Samples prepared in the same batch strongly co-clustered by F measure.

The CDR3 has 13 residues. Germline CDR1 and CDR2: SQVTM and ANQGSEA. Trimming removed 7 bases from V and 7 bases from J; junction bases left unmatched: 9. Every TCR beta cDNA library bore unique molecular identifiers. TCRdb called the PCR reads again in MiXCR, with one record for every CDR3 protein. The repertoire holds hundreds of thousands of distinct CDR3 sequences, about 32% seen once, with more than 0.45% in the top ten. Remarks on this clonotype: The antigen remains unidentified.

The V call is TRBV29-1, the J call TRBJ2-1; TRBD2 agrees at 8 bases. This sequence was found in a girl aged 5 to 17 with multiple sclerosis. The material sequenced was blood. CDR3 nucleotide sequence: TGCAGCGCCGGGACTAGAAGTAGGAATGAGCAGTTCTTC. Translated, it gives CSAGTRSRNEQFF.